A single T cell receptor beta chain is shown here with its context. Its target is unknown. The V and J ends lost 3 bases and 12 bases respectively, with 12 bases between them. CDR1 and CDR2 (germline): SGHTA, FQGNSA. The CDR3 spans 12 residues. The data belong to a study of shared clonotypes between healthy human individuals. Study-level background: Each donor contributed plates that comprised three CD4 naive, three CD4 memory, two CD8 naive and one CD8 memory. Study-level points and caveats: Naive CD4 clonotype sharing across a few donors was about 5%.

In the authors' workflow: Junction-only sequences without quality scores came from ImmunoSEQ, so filtering differed. Assay: immunoSEQ multiplex PCR; the TCRdb copy retains only in-frame clones and omits some. The V and J calls and clone size come from that table; D and trimming were worked out from the DNA. This sample carries 2,500,000 or so clones, approximately 93% of them seen once, and the ten largest clones take around 0.37%. The study drew all its donors from Caucasian adults living in Nashville, Tennessee. Input material: naive CD4+ T cells from PBMCs. Subset here: CD45RA+ positively selected. This TCR was recovered from a young man in good health. Some clones in this sample may be carry-over from other donors' samples. The chain couples TRBV7-2 to TRBJ2-1; D is possibly TRBD1 (5 bases). CDR3 amino acids: CASSFPGILQFF. DNA of the CDR3: TGTGCCAGCAGCTTTCCAGGGATACTGCAGTTCTTC.